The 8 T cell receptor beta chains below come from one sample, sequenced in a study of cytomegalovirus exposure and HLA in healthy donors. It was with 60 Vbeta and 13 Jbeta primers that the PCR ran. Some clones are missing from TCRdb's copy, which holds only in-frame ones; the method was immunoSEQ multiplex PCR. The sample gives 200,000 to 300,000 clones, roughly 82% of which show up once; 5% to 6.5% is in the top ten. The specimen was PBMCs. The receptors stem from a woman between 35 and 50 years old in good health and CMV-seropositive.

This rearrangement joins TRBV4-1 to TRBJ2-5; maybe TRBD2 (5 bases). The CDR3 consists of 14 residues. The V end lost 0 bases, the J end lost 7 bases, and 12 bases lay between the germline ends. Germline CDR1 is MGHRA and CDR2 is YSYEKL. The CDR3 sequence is CASSQDLTGGTQYF. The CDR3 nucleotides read TGCGCCAGCAGCCAAGATCTTACCGGAGGGACCCAGTACTTC.

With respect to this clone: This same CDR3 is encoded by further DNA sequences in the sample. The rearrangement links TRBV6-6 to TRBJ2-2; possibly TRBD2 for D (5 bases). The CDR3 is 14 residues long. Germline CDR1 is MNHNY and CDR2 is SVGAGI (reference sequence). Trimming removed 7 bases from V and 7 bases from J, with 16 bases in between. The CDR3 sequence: CASNPRGLVGELFF. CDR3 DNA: TGTGCCAGCAACCCCAGAGGGTTGGTCGGGGAGCTGTTTTTT.

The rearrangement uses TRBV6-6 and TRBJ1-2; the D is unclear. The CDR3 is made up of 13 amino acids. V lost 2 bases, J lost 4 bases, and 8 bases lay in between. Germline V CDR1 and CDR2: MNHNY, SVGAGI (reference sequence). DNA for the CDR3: TGTGCCAGCAGTTACCAATCGGGCTATGGCTACACCTTC. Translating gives CASSYQSGYGYTF.

CDR3 DNA: TGTGCCATCAGTGAGGGCACGGAGACCCAGTACTTC. Protein sequence: CAISEGTETQYF. The chain is built from TRBV10-3 and TRBJ2-5; D remains ambiguous. V dropped 2 bases and J dropped 5 bases, with 6 bases sitting between them. The CDR3 contains 12 residues. Per germline, CDR1 ENHRY and CDR2 SYGVKD.

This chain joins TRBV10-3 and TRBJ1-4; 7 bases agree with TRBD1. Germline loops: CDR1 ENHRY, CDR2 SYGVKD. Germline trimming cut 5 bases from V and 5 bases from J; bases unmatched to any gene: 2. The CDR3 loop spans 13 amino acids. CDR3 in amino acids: CAISRGLNEKLFF. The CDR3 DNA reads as TGTGCCATCAGTAGGGGGCTCAATGAAAAACTGTTTTTT.

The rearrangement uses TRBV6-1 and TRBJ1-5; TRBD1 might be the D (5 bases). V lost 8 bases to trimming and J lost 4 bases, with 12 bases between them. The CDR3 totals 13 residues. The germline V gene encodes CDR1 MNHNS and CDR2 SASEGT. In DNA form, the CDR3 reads TGTGCCAGCCAGGGTGTCTGGAATCAGCCCCAGCATTTT. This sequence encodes CASQGVWNQPQHF.

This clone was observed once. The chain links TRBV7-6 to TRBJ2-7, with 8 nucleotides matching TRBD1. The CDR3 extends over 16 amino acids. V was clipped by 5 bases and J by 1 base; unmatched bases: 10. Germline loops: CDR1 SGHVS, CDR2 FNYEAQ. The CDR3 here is CASSVVGTGTSYEQYF. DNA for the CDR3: TGTGCCAGCAGCGTAGTAGGGACAGGTACTTCCTACGAGCAGTACTTC.

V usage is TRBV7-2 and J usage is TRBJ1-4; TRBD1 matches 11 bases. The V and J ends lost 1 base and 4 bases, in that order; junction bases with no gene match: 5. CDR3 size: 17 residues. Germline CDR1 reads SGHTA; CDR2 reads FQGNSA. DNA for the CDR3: TGTGCCAGCAGCTTAGGGACAGGGGGCCTTATTAATGAAAAACTGTTTTTT. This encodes CASSLGTGGLINEKLFF.